This is a list of T cell receptor beta chains from one sample in a study of T cell repertoires in cytomegalovirus infection. These receptors lack a known antigen. MiXCR, applied by TCRdb to the reads, yields one record per CDR3 protein. The table records over 45,000 distinct CDR3 sequences, more than 15% of them present only once. The material was CD8+ T cells from cultured PBMCs, obtained from culture after CMV antigen stimulation. Receptor source: a human donor in good health (CMV status not recorded). Some clones in this sample may be carry-over from other donors' samples. The CDR3 runs from the conserved cysteine through the conserved F or W. Fields, in order: CDR3 protein, CDR3 DNA, D gene, V gene, J gene, clone size. A D gene is named only where the DNA matches it firmly. Where a row states a size, it is once, few, many or the class of an expanded clone; other rows omit it.

CASSREGTALAKNIQYF,TGTGCCAGCAGCCGGGAGGGGACAGCTCTAGCCAAAAACATTCAGTACTTC,NA,TRBV28,TRBJ2-4,NA
CASSLAGNRRDTQYF,TGTGCCAGCAGCTTAGCGGGTAACCGGAGGGATACGCAGTATTTT,NA,TRBV7-8,TRBJ2-3,NA
CATVEEGGELFF,TGTGCCACTGTTGAGGAGGGCGGGGAGCTGTTTTTT,NA,TRBV7-8,TRBJ2-2,NA
CSARTSGSYEQYF,TGCAGTGCTCGGACTAGCGGCTCCTACGAGCAGTACTTC,TRBD2,TRBV20-1,TRBJ2-7,many
CASSYSRRVGAGEETQYF,TGTGCCAGCAGTTACTCTCGGCGGGTGGGAGCGGGAGAAGAGACCCAGTACTTC,TRBD2,TRBV6-2/TRBV6-3,TRBJ2-5,NA
CASSLAGIQETQYF,TGTGCCAGCAGCTTGGCCGGCATCCAAGAGACCCAGTACTTC,NA,TRBV5-6,TRBJ2-5,few
CASSLGGGRDGYTF,TGTGCCAGCAGTTTGGGAGGGGGCCGAGATGGCTACACCTTC,TRBD1,TRBV27,TRBJ1-2,NA
CASSLDRGYEQYF,TGTGCCAGCAGCTTAGATCGGGGTTACGAGCAGTACTTC,NA,TRBV7-9,TRBJ2-7,many
CASSQDGQGRRYEQYF,TGTGCCAGCAGCCAAGACGGACAGGGCAGAAGGTACGAGCAGTACTTC,TRBD1,TRBV7-9,TRBJ2-7,NA
CASSPGYPYGYTF,TGTGCCAGCAGCCCGGGGTACCCCTATGGCTACACCTTC,NA,TRBV7-9,TRBJ1-2,many
CASSSFPTDSGNTIYF,TGTGCCAGCAGTTCCTTTCCGACAGACTCTGGAAACACCATATATTTT,NA,TRBV6-6,TRBJ1-3,many
CASSPPLRTLNEDEQYF,TGTGCCAGCAGCCCACCCCTCCGAACCTTGAATGAAGACGAGCAGTACTTC,NA,TRBV7-2,TRBJ2-7,NA
CASSLLGGSSYNEQFF,TGTGCCAGCAGCTTACTAGGTGGGAGCTCCTACAATGAGCAGTTCTTC,NA,TRBV7-9,TRBJ2-1,NA
CASSQDKAGDSPLHF,TGCGCCAGCAGCCAAGATAAGGCAGGGGATTCACCCCTCCACTTT,NA,TRBV4-3,TRBJ1-6,NA
CASSSVGFRRNEQFF,TGTGCCAGCAGTTCGGTCGGGTTTAGGCGGAATGAGCAGTTCTTC,NA,TRBV7-8,TRBJ2-1,few
CASSEGVLGRAYEQYF,TGTGCCAGCAGCGAAGGCGTCCTGGGGAGGGCCTACGAGCAGTACTTC,TRBD2,TRBV4-2,TRBJ2-7,few
CASSLLAGRFGEQFF,TGTGCCAGCAGTCTACTAGCGGGGAGGTTCGGTGAGCAGTTCTTC,TRBD2,TRBV6-5,TRBJ2-1,NA
CASGSGATYEQYF,TGTGCTAGTGGTTCCGGAGCAACGTACGAGCAGTACTTC,NA,TRBV12-5,TRBJ2-7,few
CASSTSREQYF,TGTGCCAGCAGCACTTCAAGAGAGCAGTACTTC,NA,TRBV7-2,TRBJ2-7,many
CASSISGSAYNEQFF,TGTGCCAGCAGCATTAGCGGGAGCGCCTACAATGAGCAGTTCTTC,TRBD2,TRBV7-2,TRBJ2-1,NA
CASSGSGTPNEKLFF,TGTGCCAGCAGCGGATCAGGGACCCCTAATGAAAAACTGTTTTTT,NA,TRBV7-8,TRBJ1-4,few
CASSLWTSGRETQYF,TGTGCCAGCAGCTTATGGACTAGCGGGAGGGAGACCCAGTACTTC,TRBD2,TRBV7-6,TRBJ2-5,NA
CASSTTGSYEQYF,TGTGCCAGTTCAACTACAGGGTCATACGAGCAGTACTTC,NA,TRBV19,TRBJ2-7,few
CASSYPDEQYF,TGTGCCAGCAGTTACCCCGACGAGCAGTACTTC,NA,TRBV6-2/TRBV6-3,TRBJ2-7,few
CASSPSGSTDTQYF,TGCGCCAGCAGCCCGTCAGGGAGCACAGATACGCAGTATTTT,NA,TRBV4-3,TRBJ2-3,many
CASSYLAGGPPDTQYF,TGTGCCAGCAGCTACCTGGCGGGAGGGCCTCCAGATACGCAGTATTTT,TRBD2,TRBV7-2,TRBJ2-3,few
CASSHGSGVMGFF,TGTGCCAGCAGCCATGGGAGTGGTGTAATGGGGTTCTTC,NA,TRBV7-2,TRBJ2-1,many
CASSMEAGTYNEQFF,TGTGCCAGTAGTATGGAAGCGGGTACCTACAATGAGCAGTTCTTC,NA,TRBV19,TRBJ2-1,NA
CASSPGTTNTEAFF,TGTGCCAGCAGCCCCGGGACCACGAACACTGAAGCTTTCTTT,NA,TRBV7-9,TRBJ1-1,few
CASSYSNAGPYNEQFF,TGTGCCAGCAGTTACTCGAACGCAGGGCCTTACAATGAGCAGTTCTTC,NA,TRBV6-5,TRBJ2-1,few
CASSLLAGGTDTQYF,TGTGCCAGCAGTCTACTAGCGGGGGGCACAGATACGCAGTATTTT,TRBD2,TRBV6-4,TRBJ2-3,few
CASSDAAAGPSEQYF,TGTGCCAGCAGCGACGCAGCAGCGGGACCCTCCGAGCAGTACTTC,TRBD2,TRBV7-8,TRBJ2-7,NA
CASRGTSGRSGGEETQYF,TGTGCCAGCAGAGGGACTAGCGGGAGATCCGGTGGCGAAGAGACCCAGTACTTC,TRBD2,TRBV7-2,TRBJ2-5,NA
CASSGLAGLLETQYF,TGTGCCAGCAGCGGGCTAGCGGGGCTACTGGAGACCCAGTACTTC,TRBD2,TRBV6-6,TRBJ2-5,NA